This TCR beta chain derives from a study of T cell responses to AZD1222 COVID-19 vaccine. Generated by immunoSEQ multiplex PCR, the TCRdb table keeps only in-frame clones and is missing some. This sample yields 150,000 or so clones, of which over 85% are seen a single time; about 19% belongs to the top ten. J lost 8 bases, V lost 3 bases, and 7 bases had no gene match. In germline, CDR1 is SGHNT, CDR2 YENEEA. The CDR3 loop spans 15 amino acids. This clonotype originated in an adult in good health. This chain links TRBV11-3 with TRBJ2-1; 10 bases agree with TRBD2. Specimen: peripheral blood, collected on day 0 of AZD1222 vaccination. The CDR3 DNA is TGTGCCAGCAGCTTCACTAGCGGGATAAGGGATGAGCAGTTCTTC. Translated, it gives CASSFTSGIRDEQFF.